This T cell receptor beta chain was recovered during a study of graft-versus-host responses after intestinal transplantation. Study-level information: Recipients underwent multivisceral, liver-intestinal, or isolated intestinal transplants. All recipients got anti-thymocyte globulin induction, then tacrolimus and steroids for 2 to 4 years.

Whole-study results and caveats: There were GvH clones found in recipient marrow, and some of them appeared first in ileum or blood. Elevated graft-versus-host to host-versus-graft clonal ratios in allografts were recorded for patients with graft-donor T cell macrochimerism.

This clone was detected only once. As yet, its antigen is unknown. TCRdb's table, derived via immunoSEQ multiplex PCR, lists solely in-frame clones and lacks some. In the table there are some 39,000 clones, 90% to 95% of which are singletons. The CDR3 contains 16 residues. The chain joins TRBV21-1 to TRBJ2-7; TRBD1 reflects the table's D call only, with no check against the DNA. TRBV21-1 is reported as a pseudogene. Sequencing was performed on unstimulated CD8+ T cells sorted from spleen or lymph node cells, taken before transplant. The clonotype was recovered from a human donor who was the organ donor for an intestinal transplant. This CDR3 reads CASSEIRTGIVDEQYF. CDR3 sequence (DNA): TGTGCCAGCAGCGAGATTCGCACAGGGATTGTCGACGAGCAGTACTTC.